The 8 T cell receptor beta chains reported below all come from one sample, sequenced in a study of control samples from healthy donors and cancer patients (dated by TCRdb to 2020 to 2022). The receptor library was made with the immunoSEQ multiplex PCR assay. TCRdb stores this immuneACCESS table with in-frame sequences only. Part of the clones is absent; in the studies checked, under half of the shortfall reflects unresolved V genes, and no reason is known for the rest. For this sample the table gives 100,000 to 150,000 clones, of which almost 95% were detected only once. The ten largest clones take up 0.55% to 0.65% of the sample. The sample comprised PBMCs. The receptors were sampled from an elderly man with head and neck cancer.

The chain combines TRBV5-1 with TRBJ2-2, with D unclear. Germline CDR1 is SGHRS and CDR2 is YFSETQ. The ends were cut back, 1 base at V and 5 bases at J, with 9 bases in the middle. CDR3 length equals 14 residues. The CDR3 DNA is TGCGCCAGCAGCTTGTCCACGGGTACCGGGGAGCTGTTTTTT. Translated, it gives CASSLSTGTGELFF.

The V gene is TRBV20-1, the J gene TRBJ2-1, with 8 positions matching TRBD2. Germline V gives CDR1 DFQATT, CDR2 SNEGSKA (reference sequence). The CDR3 spans 14 residues. J lost 1 base, V lost 3 bases, and 2 bases had no gene match. CDR3 region: CSASERESYNEQFF. CDR3 in DNA: TGCAGTGCTAGTGAGCGGGAGTCCTACAATGAGCAGTTCTTC.

V is TRBV28 and J is TRBJ1-5; D may be TRBD1 (6 bases). The CDR3 sequence is 19 residues long. CDR1 is MDHEN and CDR2 is SYDVKM in the germline V gene. The V end lost 3 bases, the J end lost 2 bases, and 23 bases lay between the germline ends. In DNA, the CDR3 is TGTGCCAGCAGTTTCAAAAAGACAGGAGTCCAGTATGGCAATCAGCCCCAGCATTTT. It is translated as CASSFKKTGVQYGNQPQHF.

This chain links TRBV11-2 with TRBJ2-7; no firm D call. Germline CDR1 is SGHAT and CDR2 is FQNNGV. V was clipped by 5 bases and J by 2 bases, with 10 bases between them. This CDR3 is built from 13 residues. The CDR3 DNA is TGTGCCAGCAGCCTCGCCGTAGCCTACGAGCAGTACTTC. This translates into CASSLAVAYEQYF.

The chain couples TRBV11-2 to TRBJ2-5; 10 bases fit TRBD2. V shed 5 bases, J shed 4 bases, and the junction held 13 bases outside the gene matches. From germline, CDR1 is SGHAT and CDR2 FQNNGV. The CDR3 has 17 residues. The CDR3 nucleotides read TGTGCCAGCAGCCACAGAGAGCGGGGGGGCCCCGGAGAGACCCAGTACTTC. Translation: CASSHRERGGPGETQYF.

The gene calls are TRBV11-3 and TRBJ1-1; 7 nucleotides match TRBD1. Germline V gives CDR1 SGHNT, CDR2 YENEEA. This CDR3 is 15 amino acids long. After removal of 3 bases from V and 1 base from J, the junction contained 5 bases not matched to a gene. In DNA form, the CDR3 reads TGTGCCAGCAGCTTGTCCGGGACAGCGAACACTGAAGCTTTCTTT. It codes for CASSLSGTANTEAFF. Full variable domain (remainder filled in from reference TRBV11-3 and TRBJ1-1): EAGVVQSPRYKIIEKKQPVAFWCNPISGHNTLYWYLQNLGQGPELLIRYENEEAVDDSQLPKDRFSAERLKGVDSTLKIQPAELGDSAVYLCASSLSGTANTEAFFGQGTRLTVV.

This clone occurred once. This sequence joins TRBV7-9 and TRBJ1-5; D possibly corresponds to TRBD1 (6 bases). Looked up from germline, CDR1 is SEHNR and CDR2 is FQNEAQ (reference sequence). The CDR3 loop spans 15 amino acids. Trimming removed 5 bases at V and 4 bases at J, with 15 bases between. Here the CDR3 reads CASSPIGGGNQPQHF. CDR3 nucleotide sequence: TGTGCCAGCAGCCCGATAGGGGGGGGAAATCAGCCCCAGCATTTT.

The chain couples TRBV5-6 to TRBJ2-1; weak D call: TRBD2 (7 bases). The CDR3 totals 16 residues. Per the germline V gene, CDR1 is SGHDT and CDR2 is YYEEEE. With 6 bases removed from V and 8 bases from J, the gap between germline ends came to 24 bases. This CDR3 is CASTNLDGGRKDEQFF. The CDR3 DNA sequence: TGTGCCAGCACTAACCTGGACGGGGGGCGTAAGGATGAGCAGTTCTTC. The whole variable domain, filled in from reference TRBV5-6 and TRBJ2-1, reads DAGVTQSPTHLIKTRGQQVTLRCSPKSGHDTVSWYQQALGQGPQFIFQYYEEEERQRGNFPDRFSGHQFPNYSSELNVNALLLGDSALYLCASTNLDGGRKDEQFFGPGTRLTVL.